The 17 T cell receptor beta chains presented below share a single source sample, sequenced in a study of blood T cell repertoires in COVID-19 (dated by TCRdb to 2018 to 2021). The method was the immunoSEQ multiplex PCR assay. Held by TCRdb, this immuneACCESS table contains in-frame sequences only and omits some clones. Under half of the omission traces to an unresolved V gene where checked; the cause of the rest is unknown. Here the sample has about 97,000 clones; about nine tenths occur a single time. About 1.7% of the sample goes to the ten largest clones. The sequencing sample was made of peripheral blood. The source is a man aged 60 to 75 with acute or convalescent COVID-19.

This clone was recorded only once. The chain couples TRBV7-8 to TRBJ2-5; TRBD2 is a possible D gene (6 bases). Trimming took off 5 bases at V and 5 bases at J, with 12 bases between the two ends. The V gene's germline CDR1 is SGHVS and CDR2 FQNEAQ. The CDR3 extends over 13 amino acids. The CDR3: CASSREGRETQYF. The CDR3 DNA reads TGTGCCAGCAGCCGTGAGGGGAGGGAGACCCAGTACTTC.

This chain uses TRBV12-3 or TRBV12-4 with TRBJ1-2; no clear D gene. Deletions cut 5 bases from V and 0 bases from J, with 4 bases between. CDR3 length: 12 residues. CDR3 sequence: CASSEANYGYTF. As DNA, the CDR3 is TGTGCCAGCAGTGAGGCTAACTATGGCTACACCTTC.

The V and J genes are TRBV5-1 and TRBJ2-5; TRBD1 matches at 8 bases. Germline CDR1 SGHRS, CDR2 YFSETQ. The CDR3 consists of 14 residues. With V trimmed by 4 bases and J by 2 bases, 4 bases remained unmatched. CDR3 protein: CASSPDRGQETQYF. In DNA form, the CDR3 reads TGCGCCAGCAGCCCTGACAGGGGACAAGAGACCCAGTACTTC.

This chain joins TRBV19 and TRBJ1-2; D uncertain. Trimming left V 3 bases short and J 6 bases short, with 14 bases between. Germline V lookup: CDR1 LNHDA, CDR2 SQIVND (reference sequence). CDR3 length equals 14 residues. In DNA form, the CDR3 reads TGTGCCAGTAGTATCCCCTACGAGGGAGATGGCTACACCTTC. It translates to CASSIPYEGDGYTF.

The V gene is TRBV19, the J gene TRBJ1-1; D unresolved. The CDR3 is 14 amino acids. Germline V gene data show CDR1 as LNHDA and CDR2 as SQIVND (reference sequence). With 4 bases removed from V and 4 bases from J, the gap between germline ends came to 13 bases. CDR3: CASSTFGRVTEAFF. CDR3 bases: TGTGCCAGTAGTACCTTTGGGAGGGTCACTGAAGCTTTCTTT.

The rearrangement links TRBV6-5 to TRBJ1-5; D perhaps matches TRBD1 (5 bases). Trimming left V 5 bases short and J 1 base short, with 12 bases between. The CDR3 length is 15 residues. Germline CDR1 is MNHEY and CDR2 is SVGAGI. In DNA form, the CDR3 reads TGTGCCAGCAGTACCGGGACTCAAAGCAATCAGCCCCAGCATTTT. Its protein is CASSTGTQSNQPQHF.

This chain joins TRBV25-1 and TRBJ1-2; 9 bases fit TRBD1. The CDR3 is 15 amino acids. The V and J ends lost 3 bases and 4 bases, in that order; junction bases with no gene match: 6. CDR1 is MGHDK, CDR2 SYGVNS, per germline. The CDR3 loop reads CASSDTGGRGYGYTF. DNA for the CDR3: TGTGCCAGCAGTGATACAGGGGGCCGGGGCTATGGCTACACCTTC.

In this sample, this clone turned up a few times. The chain couples TRBV27 to TRBJ2-2; 10 bases match TRBD1. With 3 bases clipped from V and 7 bases from J, the junction kept 5 bases outside the gene matches. Per germline, CDR1 MNHEY and CDR2 SMNVEV (reference sequence). The CDR3 spans 15 residues. The CDR3 DNA follows: TGTGCCAGCAGTTTGTGGACAGGGGGGTTCGGGGAGCTGTTTTTT. It is translated as CASSLWTGGFGELFF.

The chain employs TRBV28 and TRBJ1-1, with 11 positions matching TRBD1. This CDR3 region has 16 residues. Losses at the gene ends were 5 bases for V and 5 bases for J; bases not matched to a gene: 10. The germline gives CDR1 MDHEN, CDR2 SYDVKM. The DNA of the CDR3 is TGTGCCAGCAGTCCCCGGGACAGGGGGTTTGAGACTGAAGCTTTCTTT. It codes for CASSPRDRGFETEAFF.

Note on this clone: This sample includes further DNA sequences coding for the same CDR3. CDR3 amino acids: CASSIRGLTEAFF. The CDR3 DNA reads as TGTGCCAGTAGTATAAGGGGGCTTACTGAAGCTTTCTTT. The genes are TRBV19 and TRBJ1-1; 7 bases are shared with TRBD1. V dropped 2 bases and J dropped 5; count of bases not matched to a gene: 2. The CDR3 totals 13 residues. Germline CDR1 is LNHDA and CDR2 is SQIVND (reference sequence).

V and J are TRBV3-1 (or the pseudogene TRBV3-2) and TRBJ1-1; D call uncertain. Looked up from germline, CDR1 is LGHDT and CDR2 is YNNKEL (reference sequence). Trimming removed 8 bases at V and 5 bases at J, with 15 bases between. The length of the CDR3 is 13 residues. The CDR3 region is CASQNGRSTEAFF. CDR3 nucleotides: TGTGCCAGCCAAAATGGGAGGAGTACTGAAGCTTTCTTT.

The chain employs TRBV6-2 or TRBV6-3 and TRBJ2-7, with 9 positions matching TRBD1. With V trimmed by 6 bases and J by 5 bases, 8 bases remained unmatched. The germline V gene encodes CDR1 MNHEY and CDR2 SVGEGT. The CDR3 has 14 amino acids. This CDR3 reads CASSSGTGSHEQYV. The CDR3 nucleotides read TGTGCCAGCAGCTCCGGGACAGGGTCCCACGAGCAGTACGTC.

The rearrangement links TRBV19 to TRBJ1-2, with TRBD1 matching 9 bases. Unmatched junction bases numbered 10, after V lost 3 bases and J lost 8 bases. Germline V lookup: CDR1 LNHDA, CDR2 SQIVND (reference sequence). This CDR3 has 15 amino acids. The CDR3 sequence: CASSITRTGVGGYTF. Written as DNA, the CDR3 is TGTGCCAGTAGTATTACGAGGACAGGGGTTGGAGGCTACACCTTC. The full variable domain, with the rest looked up from reference TRBV19 and TRBJ1-2, is DGGITQSPKYLFRKEGQNVTLSCEQNLNHDAMYWYRQDPGQGLRLIYYSQIVNDFQKGDIAEGYSVSREKKESFPLTVTSAQKNPTAFYLCASSITRTGVGGYTFGSGTRLTVV.

The chain employs TRBV2 and TRBJ1-1; D possibly corresponds to TRBD1 (5 bases). There are 11 residues in the CDR3. Trimming pared 8 bases from V and 8 bases from J, leaving 12 bases between. Germline V gene sequence: CDR1 SNHLY, CDR2 FYNNEI. The CDR3 coding sequence is TGTGCCAGCTTACTCAGACAGGAAGCTTTCTTT. It is translated as CASLLRQEAFF. Variable domain in full (rest from reference TRBV2 and TRBJ1-1): EPEVTQTPSHQVTQMGQEVILRCVPISNHLYFYWYRQILGQKVEFLVSFYNNEISEKSEIFDDQFSVERPDGSNFTLKIRSTKLEDSAMYFCASLLRQEAFFGQGTRLTVV.

The chain recombines TRBV11-2 with TRBJ1-2; 11 bases line up with TRBD1. With 4 bases clipped from V and 2 bases from J, the junction kept 6 bases outside the gene matches. The CDR3 is 16 amino acids. The germline V gene has CDR1 SGHAT and CDR2 FQNNGV. CDR3 residues: CASSSGTGGSNYGYTF. DNA for the CDR3: TGTGCCAGCAGCTCGGGGACAGGGGGTTCCAACTATGGCTACACCTTC.

CDR3 sequence: CASSFLNQPQHF. In DNA form, the CDR3 reads TGTGCCAGCAGTTTTCTAAATCAGCCCCAGCATTTT. This chain uses TRBV28 with TRBJ1-5; no definite D call. The CDR3 sequence is 12 residues long. The V gene lost 3 bases and the J gene lost 4 bases, with 4 bases spanning the gap. CDR1 is MDHEN and CDR2 is SYDVKM in the germline V gene.

This chain uses TRBV18 with TRBJ2-1; 13 bases align to TRBD2. Per the germline V gene, CDR1 is KGHSH and CDR2 is LQKENI. The CDR3 covers 18 residues. V lost 3 bases and J lost 4; bases outside the gene matches: 9. CDR3 in amino acids: CASSPGLAGALWYNEQFF. CDR3 DNA: TGTGCCAGCTCACCTGGACTAGCGGGGGCCTTGTGGTACAATGAGCAGTTCTTC.